The TCR beta chain described here comes from a study of PD-L1 blockade in urothelial cancer. Study in general: Most patients, about 85% of the roughly 30, were males with bladder-origin cancer. There were a median of approximately 150,000 T cells in blood samples.

The sample's time point: pretreatment peripheral blood. The CDR3 runs to 14 residues. The germline V gene encodes CDR1 SGHNT and CDR2 YENEEA. Trimming took off 4 bases at V and 2 bases at J, with 9 bases between the two ends. Generated by immunoSEQ multiplex PCR, the TCRdb table keeps only in-frame clones and is missing some. Of roughly 91,000 clones in the sample, more than 75% were seen once. The starting material was PBMCs, obtained around atezolizumab (anti-PD-L1) treatment. The chain has TRBV11-3 and TRBJ2-1; no clear D gene. This clonotype originated in a man aged 60 to 69 with urothelial cancer. The CDR3 DNA sequence: TGTGCCAGCAGCTCGGTCGGTCCCTACAATGAGCAGTTCTTC. It codes for CASSSVGPYNEQFF.